This T cell receptor (beta chain) was obtained from a study of post-analysis software for immune sequencing data (dated by TCRdb to between 2014 and 2016). At the level of the whole study: Disease courses on record covered relapsing-remitting, secondary progressive and progressive-relapsing multiple sclerosis, though some patients had no subtype annotation. The multiple sclerosis patient repertoires were compared with more than 9 previously published healthy control repertoires from donors aged 6 to 25 years. A subset of samples was prepared in parallel using single-end sample barcoding, then pooled and co-amplified after Illumina adapter ligation.

TCR beta repertoires were profiled from peripheral blood of some 13 young patients with multiple sclerosis to demonstrate the VDJtools post-analysis software. The patients with multiple sclerosis were children and adolescents between roughly 6 and 17 years of age. This clonotype showed up many times. Its target antigen remains unknown. No clone much larger than this one lies a single base away; base qualities are absent. V gives up 0 bases and J gives up 4 bases, and the segment between their germline ends measures 14 bases. From its cysteine to its phenylalanine, the CDR3 spans 16 amino acids. The retained sequence is limited to the CDR3, 48 bases, with the frame set at the first base. The germline V gene sets CDR1 to MNHEY and CDR2 to SVGAGI. Library method: PCR. Sequencing was carried out with an Illumina HiSeq 2500. To reduce PCR and sequencing biases, unique molecular identifiers were built into the TCR beta cDNA libraries. Per 1 to 10 million input T cells, 500,000 or so cDNA molecules were obtained, such that each molecule approximated one T cell. The same protocol used for the earlier healthy control dataset was applied to prepare and sequence the patient libraries. Within a given batch, samples were prepared together, multiplexed and sequenced on the same HiSeq lane. Regarding the original processing steps: MIGEC was used to process the raw barcoded reads, and molecular identifier groups with only a single read were discarded before consensus assembly and CDR3 extraction. Clonotype tables were post-analysed with VDJtools, and diversity was normalized by down-sampling all datasets to the smallest sample size. Repertoire overlap clustering matched CDR3 amino acid but not nucleotide sequences to correct batch-related cross-sample contamination. The public reads were reanalyzed by TCRdb: fastp trimming at Q25, MiXCR alignment, in-frame beta chains only. Rows merge per CDR3 protein into single entries with the most common DNA and genes. The V and J calls were not made by the authors but by TCRdb's processing. This sample gives around 770,000 distinct CDR3 sequences in total; roughly 50% of them show up just once. The biggest ten clones account for roughly 4.9% of the sample.

Points the paper makes about the study in general: The control group was slightly older than the multiple sclerosis patient group. When samples were clustered directly using the F measure, samples prepared in the same batch co-clustered strongly, which prompted a batch-effect correction. Significantly lower normalized Chao1 diversity was found in multiple sclerosis patients than in controls, suggesting substantial peripheral T-cell clonal expansion. Patients showed significantly higher frequencies than controls for a handful of TRBV segments, among them TRBV5-6, TRBV5-1 and TRBV20-1.

The rearranged segments are TRBV6-5 and TRBJ2-3; 5 matching bases give a weak D call of TRBD2. The receptor was derived from a girl aged 10 to 17 with multiple sclerosis. The sample comprised blood. The CDR3 has the sequence CASSYSPLSSADTQYF. The nucleotides read TGTGCCAGCAGTTACTCCCCCCTTAGTAGCGCAGATACGCAGTATTTT.